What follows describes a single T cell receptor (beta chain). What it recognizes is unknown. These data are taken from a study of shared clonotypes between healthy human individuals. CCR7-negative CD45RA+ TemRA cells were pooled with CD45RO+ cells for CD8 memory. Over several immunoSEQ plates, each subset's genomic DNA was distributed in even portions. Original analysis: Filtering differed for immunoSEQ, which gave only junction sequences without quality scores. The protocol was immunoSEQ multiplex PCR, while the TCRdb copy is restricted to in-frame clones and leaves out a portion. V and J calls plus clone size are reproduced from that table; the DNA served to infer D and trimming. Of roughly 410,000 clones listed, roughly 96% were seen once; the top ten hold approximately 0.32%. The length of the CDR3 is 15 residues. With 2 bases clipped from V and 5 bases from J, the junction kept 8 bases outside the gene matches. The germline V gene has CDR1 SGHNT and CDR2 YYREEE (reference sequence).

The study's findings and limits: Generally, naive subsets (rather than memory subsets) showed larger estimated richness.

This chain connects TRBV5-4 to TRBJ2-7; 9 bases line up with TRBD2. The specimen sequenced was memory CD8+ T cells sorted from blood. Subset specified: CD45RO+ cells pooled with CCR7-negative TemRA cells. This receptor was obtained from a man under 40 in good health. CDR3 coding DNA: TGTGCCAGCAGCTTTTTAGCGGGAGAAGTGGACGAGCAGTACTTC. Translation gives CASSFLAGEVDEQYF.